The present T cell receptor (beta chain) was sequenced within a study of identical twins. Via MiXCR, TCRdb re-called the 5' RACE reads, giving one row per CDR3 protein. The sample shows around 490,000 distinct CDR3 sequences, under 25% of them seen only once. The CDR3 totals 14 residues. The germline V and J ends were trimmed by 8 bases and 0 bases, with 14 bases remaining between them. Germline loops: CDR1 SSHAT, CDR2 FNYEAQ (reference sequence). Healthy Caucasians, and only they, were the donors. The data were also submitted as part of a second study, on yellow fever vaccine responses in identical twins.

J is TRBJ2-7 and V is TRBV7-7, with a tentative D call TRBD2 (6 bases). The sequencing input was CD4+ T cells sorted from blood. The origin of this receptor is a woman under 30 in good health. DNA for the CDR3: TGTGCCAGCGGGACCTGGAGGGCCTCCTACGAGCAGTACTTC. The encoded protein is CASGTWRASYEQYF.